The present T cell receptor beta chain was sequenced within a study of T cells in Graves' hyperthyroidism and ophthalmopathy. RNA transcripts provided the source from which TCR beta CDR3 regions were amplified. The HTBI set primed first-round TCR CDR3 RT-PCR. TCRdb ran MiXCR on the multiplex PCR reads and lists one entry per CDR3 protein. This repertoire shows roughly 700,000 distinct CDR3 sequences, 11% to 15% found once; its top ten account for 10%. This clonotype was seen only a few times. Germline V lookup: CDR1 SGHDT, CDR2 YYEEEE. The CDR3 loop spans 11 amino acids. The ends were cut back, 3 bases at V and 7 bases at J, with 8 bases in the middle.

The source material was blood. This clonotype was obtained from a woman aged 18-29 years with Graves' hyperthyroidism. The chain links TRBV5-6 to TRBJ2-7; the D gene is possibly TRBD1 (5 bases). CDR3 nucleotide sequence: TGTGCCAGCAGCTCGACAGTTGAGCAGTACTTC. It yields the protein CASSSTVEQYF. Based on the CDR3 plus reference TRBV5-6 and TRBJ2-7, the full variable domain is DAGVTQSPTHLIKTRGQQVTLRCSPKSGHDTVSWYQQALGQGPQFIFQYYEEEERQRGNFPDRFSGHQFPNYSSELNVNALLLGDSALYLCASSSTVEQYFGPGTRLTVT.